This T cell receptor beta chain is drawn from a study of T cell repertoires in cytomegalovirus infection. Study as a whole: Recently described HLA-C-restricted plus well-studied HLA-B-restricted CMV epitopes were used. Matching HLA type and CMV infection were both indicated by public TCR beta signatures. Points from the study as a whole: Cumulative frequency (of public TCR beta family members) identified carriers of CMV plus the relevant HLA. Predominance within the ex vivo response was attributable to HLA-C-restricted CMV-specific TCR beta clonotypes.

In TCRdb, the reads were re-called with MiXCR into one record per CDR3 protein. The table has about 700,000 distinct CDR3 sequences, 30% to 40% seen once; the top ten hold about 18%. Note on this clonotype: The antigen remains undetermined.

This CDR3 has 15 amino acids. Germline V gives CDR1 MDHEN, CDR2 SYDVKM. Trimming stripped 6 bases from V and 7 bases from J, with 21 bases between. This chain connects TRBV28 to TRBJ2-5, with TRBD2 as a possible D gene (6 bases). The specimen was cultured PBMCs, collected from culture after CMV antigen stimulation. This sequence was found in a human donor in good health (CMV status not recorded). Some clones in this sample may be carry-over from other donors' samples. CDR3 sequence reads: CASSSGTPGFGTQYF. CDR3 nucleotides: TGTGCCAGCAGCTCCGGGACTCCGGGATTTGGGACCCAGTACTTC.